The sequence of this T cell receptor beta chain was determined in a study of T cells in Graves' hyperthyroidism and ophthalmopathy. Overall study: Blood from the periphery was taken at initial diagnosis, before any treatment.

Amplification targeted TCR beta CDR3 regions from RNA transcripts. The HTBI primer set drove a first-round RT-PCR of the TCR CDR3. TCRdb used MiXCR to reprocess the multiplex PCR reads, holding one entry per CDR3 protein. In the table there are fewer than 350,000 distinct CDR3 sequences, roughly 20% of which are singletons. This clonotype was detected many times. The antigen remains undetermined. Study outcomes and limitations: The authors' 13 V-J model separated ophthalmopathy from stable hyperthyroidism. Also found in blood were most expanded thyroid clonotypes above 0.001.

What was sequenced was blood. The TCR comes from a woman between 40 and 50 years old with Graves' ophthalmopathy.

The CDR3 DNA sequence: TGTGCCAGCAGTGGGCCGGTGGACTCATCCTACGAGCAGTACTTC. It yields the protein CASSGPVDSSYEQYF. V and J are TRBV6-1 and TRBJ2-7; D is possibly TRBD2 (5 bases). The CDR3 has 15 amino acids. V gave up 4 bases and J gave up 1 base, with 14 bases separating them. From germline, CDR1 is MNHNS and CDR2 SASEGT.